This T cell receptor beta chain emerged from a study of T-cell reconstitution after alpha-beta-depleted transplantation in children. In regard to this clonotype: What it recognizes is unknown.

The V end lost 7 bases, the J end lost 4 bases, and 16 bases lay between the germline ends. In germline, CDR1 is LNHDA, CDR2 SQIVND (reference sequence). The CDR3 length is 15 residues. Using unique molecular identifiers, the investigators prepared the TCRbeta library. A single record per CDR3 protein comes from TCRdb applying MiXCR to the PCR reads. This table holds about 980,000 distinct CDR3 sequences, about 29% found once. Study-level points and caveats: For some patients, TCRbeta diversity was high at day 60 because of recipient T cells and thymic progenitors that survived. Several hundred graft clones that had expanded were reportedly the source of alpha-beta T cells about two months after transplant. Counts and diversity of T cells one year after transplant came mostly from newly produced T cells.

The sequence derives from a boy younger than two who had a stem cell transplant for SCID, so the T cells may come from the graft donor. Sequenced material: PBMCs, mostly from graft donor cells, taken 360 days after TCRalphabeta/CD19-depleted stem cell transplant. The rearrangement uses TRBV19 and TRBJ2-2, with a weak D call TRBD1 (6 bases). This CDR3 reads CASILSGQFTGELFF. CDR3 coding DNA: TGTGCCAGTATATTATCCGGACAGTTCACCGGGGAGCTGTTTTTT.